Below, 24 T cell receptor beta chains from the same sample are listed, as sequenced in a study of control samples from healthy donors and cancer patients. The method was immunoSEQ multiplex PCR; TCRdb's version includes in-frame clones alone and lacks a portion of them. The sample carries about 170,000 clones, around nine tenths recorded once. The sequencing input was blood. Every receptor here comes from a woman in her 30s in good health.

In DNA, the CDR3 is TGTGCCAGCAGTCCACCGGTTCTCTCCACGCAGTATTTT. It is translated as CASSPPVLSTQYF. The chain recombines TRBV3-1 (or the pseudogene TRBV3-2) with TRBJ2-3; D remains unclear. The CDR3 extends over 13 amino acids. Germline values: CDR1 LGHDT, CDR2 YNNKEL (reference sequence). V was pared by 6 bases and J by 9 bases, with 16 bases between.

The chain employs TRBV5-1 and TRBJ2-2; D is unresolved. Germline lookup yields CDR1 SGHRS and CDR2 YFSETQ. This CDR3 spans 14 amino acids. Between the trimmed V and J ends, which lost 3 bases and 3 bases, there was a span of 9 bases. CDR3 residues: CASSWLRDTGELFF. In DNA, the CDR3 is TGCGCCAGCAGCTGGTTACGAGACACCGGGGAGCTGTTTTTT.

The chain uses TRBV13 and TRBJ2-1, with TRBD2 identical over 11 bases. Germline CDR1 PRHDT, CDR2 FYEKMQ (reference sequence). The CDR3 covers 19 residues. V was clipped by 1 base and J by 0 bases; unmatched bases: 8. CDR3 in DNA: TGTGCCAGCAGCTTAGAGTTACTAGCGGGGGCCGGCTCCTACAATGAGCAGTTCTTC. This codes for CASSLELLAGAGSYNEQFF.

This clone was seen more than once but under ten times. V gene TRBV25-1 combines with J gene TRBJ2-3; 7 nucleotides align to TRBD1. CDR3 length equals 16 residues. V was clipped by 5 bases and J by 6 bases; unmatched bases: 14. CDR1 MGHDK and CDR2 SYGVNS come from the germline V gene. The CDR3: CASSNPTGKVGDTQYF. The CDR3 region has the DNA TGTGCCAGCAGTAACCCGACAGGGAAGGTGGGGGATACGCAGTATTTT. The variable domain in full, with the rest retrieved from reference TRBV25-1 and TRBJ2-3, is EADIYQTPRYLVIGTGKKITLECSQTMGHDKMYWYQQDPGMELHLIHYSYGVNSTEKGDLSSESTVSRIRTEHFPLTLESARPSHTSQYLCASSNPTGKVGDTQYFGPGTRLTVL.

The rearrangement uses TRBV4-2 and TRBJ2-7; 7 nucleotides line up with TRBD2. The germline gives CDR1 LGHNA, CDR2 YNFKEQ. The CDR3 length is 14 residues. V lost 0 bases, J lost 7 bases, and 6 bases stayed unmatched. The CDR3 protein is CASSQDKREREQYF. The CDR3 DNA reads TGTGCCAGCAGCCAAGATAAGCGGGAACGAGAGCAGTACTTC.

The chain employs TRBV24-1 and TRBJ2-5; TRBD1 agrees at 12 bases. J gave up 4 bases and V 2 bases, and 7 bases lay outside the gene matches. In germline, CDR1 is KGHDR, CDR2 SFDVKD. The CDR3 is made up of 17 amino acids. As DNA, the CDR3 is TGTGCCACCAGTGATTGGGGACAGGGGGCTATTGGAGAGACCCAGTACTTC. Translation gives CATSDWGQGAIGETQYF.

This rearrangement joins TRBV12-3 or TRBV12-4 to TRBJ1-2; D remains unclear. The CDR3 sequence is 13 residues long. Trimming shortened V by 1 base and J by 0 bases, and 3 bases separated the two germline ends. CDR3 region: CASSLVSNYGYTF. The CDR3 DNA is TGTGCCAGCAGTTTAGTGTCTAACTATGGCTACACCTTC.

In this sample, this clone turned up once. The chain recombines TRBV27 with TRBJ2-1, with D perhaps matching TRBD1 (5 bases). With 1 base removed from V and 5 bases from J, the gap between germline ends came to 12 bases. The CDR3 contains 15 residues. Germline loops: CDR1 MNHEY, CDR2 SMNVEV (reference sequence). CDR3 bases: TGTGCCAGCAGTTTATTCACAGGAATAAACAATGAGCAGTTCTTC. Encoded protein: CASSLFTGINNEQFF.

This clone was counted once. This chain uses TRBV5-6 with TRBJ1-6, with D possibly matching TRBD1 (5 bases). Germline V gene data show CDR1 as SGHDT and CDR2 as YYEEEE. Trimming left V 4 bases short and J 7 bases short, with 15 bases between. This CDR3 has 15 residues. The DNA for the CDR3 is TGTGCCAGCAGCGGAACCGGGACTTTAAATTCACCCCTCCACTTT. Protein sequence: CASSGTGTLNSPLHF.

The genes are TRBV19 and TRBJ2-7; D gene unclear. The length of the CDR3 is 13 residues. V lost 2 bases and J 3 bases, leaving 8 bases between the germline ends. Germline V gene sequence: CDR1 LNHDA, CDR2 SQIVND (reference sequence). The CDR3 bases are TGTGCCAGTAGTATAAGGCCCCTCTACGAGCAGTACTTC. Translated, it gives CASSIRPLYEQYF.

This rearrangement joins TRBV24-1 to TRBJ2-5; unclear D gene. The ends were cut back, 4 bases at V and 2 bases at J, with 13 bases in the middle. CDR3 length equals 15 residues. CDR1 and CDR2 (germline): KGHDR, SFDVKD. The CDR3 spells CATSDHTRLQETQYF. The CDR3 DNA sequence: TGTGCCACCAGTGACCATACAAGACTTCAAGAGACCCAGTACTTC.

The chain has TRBV7-9 and TRBJ2-7, with D maybe TRBD1 (7 bases). The V end was cut by 2 bases, the J end by 2 bases, with 13 bases between. Per the germline V gene, CDR1 is SEHNR and CDR2 is FQNEAQ (reference sequence). The CDR3 has 15 amino acids. CDR3 sequence (DNA): TGTGCCAGCAGCTTATCTGGCAGGGGGGCCTACGAGCAGTACTTC. Translation gives CASSLSGRGAYEQYF.

The chain recombines TRBV5-8 with TRBJ2-2; the D gene could be TRBD1 or TRBD2 (6 bases each). The CDR3 has 15 residues. V lost 2 bases to trimming and J lost 4 bases, with 12 bases between them. Germline V CDR1 and CDR2: SGHTS, YDEGEE. The CDR3 protein is CASSFGGRGTGELFF. CDR3 bases: TGTGCCAGCAGCTTTGGGGGGCGCGGCACCGGGGAGCTGTTTTTT.

The chain recombines TRBV7-8 with TRBJ2-7; no definite D call. Germline CDR1 and CDR2: SGHVS and FQNEAQ. V was trimmed by 5 bases and J by 6 bases, leaving 11 bases between them. This CDR3 has 12 amino acids. In DNA form, the CDR3 reads TGTGCCAGCAGCCCTGCGGTAGCCGAGCAGTACTTC. Translation gives CASSPAVAEQYF.

This chain uses TRBV5-1 with TRBJ1-2; 7 positions agree with TRBD1. Trimming removed 3 bases from V and 12 bases from J; junction bases left unmatched: 14. Germline values: CDR1 SGHRS, CDR2 YFSETQ. This CDR3 is built from 14 residues. The CDR3 sequence is CASSSGQSFDRDTF. Written as DNA, the CDR3 is TGCGCCAGCAGCTCGGGACAGTCCTTTGATAGGGACACCTTC.

The V call is TRBV24-1, the J call TRBJ2-1; 9 nucleotides agree with TRBD1. This CDR3 contains 14 residues. Germline CDR1 is KGHDR and CDR2 is SFDVKD. V trimming: 7 bases; J trimming: 7 bases; junction bases outside the gene matches: 7. CDR3 sequence (DNA): TGTGCCACCAGAGACAGGGGGACGAGGAATGAGCAGTTCTTC. It is translated as CATRDRGTRNEQFF.

This clone was detected only once. The chain combines TRBV5-6 with TRBJ2-1, with 11 positions matching TRBD1. This CDR3 region has 16 residues. Germline-derived CDR1 and CDR2 are SGHDT and YYEEEE. V was pared by 4 bases and J by 2 bases, with 5 bases of the junction left unmatched. CDR3 nucleotide sequence: TGTGCCAGCAGCCAGGGGACAGGGGGGCCCTACAATGAGCAGTTCTTC. Translating it yields CASSQGTGGPYNEQFF.

The chain recombines TRBV12-3 or TRBV12-4 with TRBJ2-7; D is possibly TRBD1 (6 bases). Trimming pared 5 bases from V and 3 bases from J, leaving 8 bases between. CDR3 size: 12 residues. The CDR3 spells CASSPDSYEQYF. The CDR3 nucleotides read TGTGCCAGCAGTCCGGACAGCTACGAGCAGTACTTC.

V is TRBV6-5 and J is TRBJ1-4, with a weak D call TRBD1 (5 bases). Germline-derived CDR1 and CDR2 are MNHEY and SVGAGI. Trimming left V 6 bases short and J 8 bases short, with 19 bases between. This CDR3 is 15 amino acids long. CDR3 sequence reads: CASSRRGQGREKLFF. The CDR3 DNA sequence: TGTGCCAGCAGCCGAAGGGGCCAGGGAAGGGAAAAACTGTTTTTT.

The chain carries TRBV11-2 and TRBJ1-1; perhaps TRBD1 as D (6 bases). Germline V CDR1 and CDR2: SGHAT, FQNNGV. This CDR3 region has 13 residues. Trimming took 5 bases from V and 1 from J, leaving 8 bases between them. The CDR3 DNA sequence: TGTGCCAGCAGCCCGGGACAGAACACTGAAGCTTTCTTT. Protein: CASSPGQNTEAFF.

The chain joins TRBV28 to TRBJ2-1, with 14 bases that match TRBD2. The CDR3 covers 16 residues. Unmatched junction bases numbered 4, after V lost 1 base and J lost 8 bases. The germline V gene has CDR1 MDHEN and CDR2 SYDVKM. In nucleotides, the CDR3 is TGTGCCAGCAGTTTATCCGGGACTAGCGGGAGTTATGAGCAGTTCTTC. Translated: CASSLSGTSGSYEQFF.

The chain couples TRBV5-4 to TRBJ2-1; 7 bases align to TRBD2. The CDR3 is 15 residues long. In germline, CDR1 is SGHNT, CDR2 YYREEE (reference sequence). V shed 0 bases and J 5 bases; nucleotides not matched to a gene: 5. CDR3 loop: CASSLGRGINNEQFF. CDR3 nucleotide sequence: TGTGCCAGCAGCTTGGGGCGGGGGATCAACAATGAGCAGTTCTTC.

This chain connects TRBV3-1 (or the pseudogene TRBV3-2) to TRBJ2-6; 7 bases match TRBD2. The CDR3 sequence is 18 residues long. Germline V lookup: CDR1 LGHDT, CDR2 YNNKEL (reference sequence). Trimming removed 1 base from V and 0 bases from J; junction bases left unmatched: 6. CDR3 in DNA: TGTGCCAGCAGCCAAGGCGGGACTATGGGCTCTGGGGCCAACGTCCTGACTTTC. Its translation is CASSQGGTMGSGANVLTF.

Worth noting for this clone: This may stem from a read error, because a much larger clone lies one nucleotide away. This rearrangement joins TRBV29-1 to TRBJ1-2; 9 nucleotides line up with TRBD1. Germline lookup yields CDR1 SQVTM and CDR2 ANQGSEA. This CDR3 contains 14 residues. The V gene end was trimmed by 7 bases and the J gene end by 3 bases; junction bases not matched to a gene: 9. The CDR3 spells CSATGTGFDYGYTF. The CDR3 DNA follows: TGCAGCGCCACCGGGACAGGGTTTGACTATGGCTACACCTTC.